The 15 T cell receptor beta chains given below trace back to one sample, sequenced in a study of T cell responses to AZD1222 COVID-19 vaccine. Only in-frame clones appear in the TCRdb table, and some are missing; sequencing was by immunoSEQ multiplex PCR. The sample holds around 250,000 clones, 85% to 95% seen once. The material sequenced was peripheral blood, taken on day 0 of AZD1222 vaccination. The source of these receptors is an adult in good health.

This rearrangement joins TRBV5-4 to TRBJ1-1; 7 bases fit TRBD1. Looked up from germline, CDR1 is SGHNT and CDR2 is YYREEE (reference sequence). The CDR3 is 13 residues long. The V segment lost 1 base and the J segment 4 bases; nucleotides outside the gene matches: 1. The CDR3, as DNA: TGTGCCAGCAGCTTGAAGGGGGCCACTGAAGCTTTCTTT. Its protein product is CASSLKGATEAFF.

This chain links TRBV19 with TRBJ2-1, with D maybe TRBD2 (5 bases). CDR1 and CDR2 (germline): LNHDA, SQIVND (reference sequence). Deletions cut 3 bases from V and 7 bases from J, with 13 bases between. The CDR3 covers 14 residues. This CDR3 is CASSIQWSGNEQFF. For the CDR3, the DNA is TGTGCCAGTAGTATCCAATGGTCGGGAAATGAGCAGTTCTTC.

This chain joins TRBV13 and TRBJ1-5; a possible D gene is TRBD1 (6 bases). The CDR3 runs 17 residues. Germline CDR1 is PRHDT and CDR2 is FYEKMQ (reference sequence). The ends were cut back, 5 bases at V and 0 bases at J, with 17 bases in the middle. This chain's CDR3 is CASSMGQGRASNQPQHF. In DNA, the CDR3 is TGTGCCAGCAGCATGGGACAAGGGCGAGCTAGCAATCAGCCCCAGCATTTT.

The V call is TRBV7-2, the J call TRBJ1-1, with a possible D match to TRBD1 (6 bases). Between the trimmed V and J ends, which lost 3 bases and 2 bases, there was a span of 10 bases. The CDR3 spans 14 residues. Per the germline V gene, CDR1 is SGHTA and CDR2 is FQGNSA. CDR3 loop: CASSFTTGNTEAFF. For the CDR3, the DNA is TGTGCCAGCAGCTTTACGACAGGAAACACTGAAGCTTTCTTT.

The CDR3 is CASSPSGQGLFEQYF. DNA of the CDR3: TGTGCCAGCAGTCCAAGCGGACAGGGTCTGTTCGAGCAGTACTTC. V and J are TRBV9 and TRBJ2-7, with 8 bases lining up with TRBD1. Losses at the gene ends were 5 bases for V and 6 bases for J; bases not matched to a gene: 13. The CDR3 runs 15 residues. Looked up from germline, CDR1 is SGDLS and CDR2 is YYNGEE. Filled out from reference TRBV9 and TRBJ2-7, the complete variable domain reads DSGVTQTPKHLITATGQRVTLRCSPRSGDLSVYWYQQSLDQGLQFLIQYYNGEERAKGNILERFSAQQFPDLHSELNLSSLELGDSALYFCASSPSGQGLFEQYFGPGTRLTVT.

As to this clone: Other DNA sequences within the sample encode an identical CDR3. CDR3 region: CSASDYGYTF. The CDR3 DNA reads TGCAGTGCCTCGGACTATGGCTACACCTTC. The J gene is TRBJ1-2, the V gene TRBV20-1; D not certain. Looked up from germline, CDR1 is DFQATT and CDR2 is SNEGSKA (reference sequence). This CDR3 region has 10 residues. The ends were cut back, 6 bases at V and 3 bases at J, with 5 bases in the middle.

This CDR3 is CASPLGGTSHWGEQFF. CDR3 DNA: TGTGCCAGTCCTCTGGGCGGGACTAGTCATTGGGGTGAGCAGTTCTTC. V gene TRBV11-3 combines with J gene TRBJ2-1; 8 bases agree with TRBD2. Germline loops: CDR1 SGHNT, CDR2 YENEEA. Losses at the gene ends were 9 bases for V and 9 bases for J; bases not matched to a gene: 19. The CDR3 contains 16 residues.

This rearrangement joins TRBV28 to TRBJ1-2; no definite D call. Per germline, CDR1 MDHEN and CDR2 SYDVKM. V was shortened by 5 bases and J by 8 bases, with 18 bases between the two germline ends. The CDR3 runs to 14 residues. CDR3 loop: CASSPPGLFQGYTF. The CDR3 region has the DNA TGTGCCAGCAGTCCACCGGGCCTCTTTCAGGGCTACACCTTC.

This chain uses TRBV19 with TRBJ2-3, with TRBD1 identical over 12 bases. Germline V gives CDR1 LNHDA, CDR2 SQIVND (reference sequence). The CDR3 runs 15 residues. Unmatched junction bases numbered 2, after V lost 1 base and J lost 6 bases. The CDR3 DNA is TGTGCCAGTAGTATAGGGGGACAGGGGGCCGATACGCAGTATTTT. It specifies CASSIGGQGADTQYF.

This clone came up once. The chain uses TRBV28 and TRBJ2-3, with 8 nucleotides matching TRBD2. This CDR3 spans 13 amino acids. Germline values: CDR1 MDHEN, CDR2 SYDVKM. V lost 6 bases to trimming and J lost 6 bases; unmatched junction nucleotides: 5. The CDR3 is CASSPGLEDTQYF. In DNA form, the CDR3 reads TGTGCCAGCAGCCCGGGACTAGAGGATACGCAGTATTTT.

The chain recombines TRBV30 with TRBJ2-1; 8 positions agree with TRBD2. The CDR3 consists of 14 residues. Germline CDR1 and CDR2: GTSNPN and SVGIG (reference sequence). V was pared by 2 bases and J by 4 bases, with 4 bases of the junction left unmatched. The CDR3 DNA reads TGTGCCTGGAGTTGGGCTAGCGGGTACAATGAGCAGTTCTTC. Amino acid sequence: CAWSWASGYNEQFF.

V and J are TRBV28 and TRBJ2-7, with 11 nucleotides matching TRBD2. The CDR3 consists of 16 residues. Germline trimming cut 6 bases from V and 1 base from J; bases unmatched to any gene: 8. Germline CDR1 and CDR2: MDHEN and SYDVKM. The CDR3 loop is CASRPGTSGPSYEQYF. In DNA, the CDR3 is TGTGCCAGCAGACCCGGGACTAGCGGCCCTTCCTACGAGCAGTACTTC.

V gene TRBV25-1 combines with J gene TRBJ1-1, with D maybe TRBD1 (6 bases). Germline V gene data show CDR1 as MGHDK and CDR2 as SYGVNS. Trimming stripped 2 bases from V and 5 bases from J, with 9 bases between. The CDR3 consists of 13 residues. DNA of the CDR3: TGTGCCAGCAGTGAAGGAGGGGGAACTGAAGCTTTCTTT. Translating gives CASSEGGGTEAFF. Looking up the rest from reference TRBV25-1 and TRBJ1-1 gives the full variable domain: EADIYQTPRYLVIGTGKKITLECSQTMGHDKMYWYQQDPGMELHLIHYSYGVNSTEKGDLSSESTVSRIRTEHFPLTLESARPSHTSQYLCASSEGGGTEAFFGQGTRLTVV.

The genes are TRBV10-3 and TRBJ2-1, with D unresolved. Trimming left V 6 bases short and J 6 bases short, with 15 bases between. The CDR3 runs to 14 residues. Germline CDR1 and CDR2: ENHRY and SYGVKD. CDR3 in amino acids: CAIRTPLPSNEQFF. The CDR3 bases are TGTGCCATCAGGACCCCCCTACCCTCCAATGAGCAGTTCTTC.

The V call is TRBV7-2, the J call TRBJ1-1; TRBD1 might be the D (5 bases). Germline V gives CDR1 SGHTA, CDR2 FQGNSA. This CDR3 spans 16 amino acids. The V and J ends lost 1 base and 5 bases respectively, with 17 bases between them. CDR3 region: CASSLVWAAGSTEAFF. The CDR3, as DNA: TGTGCCAGCAGCTTAGTGTGGGCGGCAGGGTCAACTGAAGCTTTCTTT.